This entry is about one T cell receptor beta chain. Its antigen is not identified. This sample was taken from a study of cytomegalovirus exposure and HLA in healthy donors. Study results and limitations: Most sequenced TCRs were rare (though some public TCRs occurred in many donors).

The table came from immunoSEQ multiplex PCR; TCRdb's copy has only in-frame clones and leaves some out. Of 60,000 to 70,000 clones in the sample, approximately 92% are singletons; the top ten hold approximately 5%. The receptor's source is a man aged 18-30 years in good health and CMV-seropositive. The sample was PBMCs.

CDR3: CASSRDRGDGYTF. CDR3 nucleotides: TGTGCCAGCAGTAGGGACAGGGGTGATGGCTACACCTTC. The chain carries TRBV28 and TRBJ1-2, with 10 bases fitting TRBD1. The ends lost 5 bases at V and 6 bases at J; junction bases unmatched: 3. In germline, CDR1 is MDHEN, CDR2 SYDVKM. The CDR3 covers 13 residues.